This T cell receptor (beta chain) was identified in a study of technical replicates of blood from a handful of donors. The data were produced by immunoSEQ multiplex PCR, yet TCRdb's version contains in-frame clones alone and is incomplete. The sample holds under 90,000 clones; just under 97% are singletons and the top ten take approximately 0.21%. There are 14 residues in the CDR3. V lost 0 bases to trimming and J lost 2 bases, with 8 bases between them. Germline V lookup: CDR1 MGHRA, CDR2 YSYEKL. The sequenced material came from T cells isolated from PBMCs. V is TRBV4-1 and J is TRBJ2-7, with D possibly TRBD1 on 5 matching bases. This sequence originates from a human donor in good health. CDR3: CASSQEPGPYEQYF. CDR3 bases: TGCGCCAGCAGCCAAGAACCAGGGCCCTACGAGCAGTACTTC.